Listed below are T cell receptor beta chains from one sample, sequenced in a study of CD8 T cells in ankylosing spondylitis. TCRdb independently ran MiXCR on the 5' RACE reads; one entry per CDR3 protein. The repertoire holds around 890,000 distinct CDR3 sequences, with about an eighth as singletons. Material for sequencing was blood, either unsorted or a sorted T cell fraction (not recorded which). All receptors come from a male donor with ankylosing spondylitis. Each CDR3 is given with its conserved first and last residue. Each record gives: V gene, D gene, J gene, clone size, CDR3 protein, CDR3 DNA. D genes are given only for firm matches. Where a row states a size, it is once, few, many or the class of an expanded clone; other rows omit it.

TRBV20-1	-	TRBJ2-3	-	CSARDLLSSTDTQYF	TGCAGTGCTAGAGATCTCCTTTCTAGCACAGATACGCAGTATTTT
TRBV9	-	TRBJ2-2	-	CASSVATVGQYGELFF	TGTGCCAGCAGCGTAGCTACGGTTGGACAGTACGGGGAGCTGTTTTTT
TRBV28	-	TRBJ1-2	-	CASTIGGMTNYGYTF	TGTGCCAGCACCATAGGGGGGATGACAAACTATGGCTACACCTTC
TRBV28	TRBD1	TRBJ1-5	few	CASRRRQGANQPQHF	TGTGCCAGCAGACGACGACAGGGGGCGAATCAGCCCCAGCATTTT
TRBV5-1	-	TRBJ2-3	-	CASSLMGPMGTDTQYF	TGCGCCAGCAGCTTAATGGGCCCAATGGGCACAGATACGCAGTATTTT
TRBV7-3	-	TRBJ2-6	few	CAIGTGTSGANVLTF	TGTGCCATAGGGACCGGAACCTCTGGGGCCAACGTCCTGACTTTC
TRBV12-3/TRBV12-4	-	TRBJ1-6	-	CASRRDSSPLHF	TGTGCCAGCAGGAGGGACTCTTCACCCCTCCACTTT
TRBV5-1	-	TRBJ1-1	-	CASSLVGIRNTEAFF	TGCGCCAGCAGCTTGGTCGGAATTCGGAACACTGAAGCTTTCTTT
TRBV6-5	-	TRBJ2-7	-	CASSYSPTVTYEQYF	TGTGCCAGCAGTTACTCCCCGACAGTTACCTACGAGCAGTACTTC
TRBV7-2	-	TRBJ2-2	few	CASSPWTDGELFF	TGTGCCAGCAGCCCGTGGACTGACGGGGAGCTGTTTTTT
TRBV28	TRBD1	TRBJ1-1	few	CASSTGGVTEAFF	TGTGCCAGCAGTACAGGGGGGGTCACTGAAGCTTTCTTT
TRBV12-3/TRBV12-4	TRBD2	TRBJ2-3	-	CASTRTSSSTQYF	TGTGCCAGCACCAGGACTAGTTCCTCTACGCAGTATTTT
TRBV20-1	-	TRBJ2-3	many	CSAPHLGFTDTQYF	TGCAGTGCTCCGCACCTGGGGTTCACAGATACGCAGTATTTT
TRBV18	TRBD1	TRBJ1-1	-	CASSPPDRGDQNTEAFF	TGTGCCAGCTCACCACCGGACAGGGGAGATCAGAACACTGAAGCTTTCTTT
TRBV4-2	-	TRBJ2-6	few	CASSLGPSEVNVLTF	TGTGCCAGCAGCCTGGGACCTTCTGAGGTCAACGTCCTGACTTTC
TRBV7-2	-	TRBJ1-2	few	CASSDLPGGRGYGYTF	TGTGCCAGCAGCGACCTTCCCGGGGGGCGTGGGTATGGCTACACCTTC
TRBV4-1	-	TRBJ1-6	-	CASSQDEGRDSPLHF	TGCGCCAGCAGCCAAGATGAGGGACGGGATTCACCCCTCCACTTT
TRBV4-3	-	TRBJ2-4	-	CASSPGRENIQYF	TGCGCCAGCTCGCCCGGCAGGGAAAACATTCAGTACTTC
TRBV5-5	-	TRBJ1-1	-	CASMAGYGTEAFF	TGTGCCAGCATGGCAGGCTATGGAACTGAAGCTTTCTTT
TRBV7-9	TRBD1	TRBJ1-2	few	CASSFKGGSGYTF	TGTGCCAGCAGCTTTAAAGGGGGCTCTGGCTACACCTTC
TRBV12-3/TRBV12-4	TRBD1	TRBJ2-3	few	CASSFQPPGQGFSDTQYF	TGTGCCAGCAGTTTTCAGCCACCGGGACAGGGGTTTTCAGATACGCAGTATTTT
TRBV7-6	-	TRBJ2-1	few	CASSSPGTKYNEQFF	TGTGCCAGCAGCTCACCCGGGACCAAGTACAATGAGCAGTTCTTC
TRBV7-9	TRBD1	TRBJ2-2	few	CASSIRQGPNTGELFF	TGTGCCAGCAGCATCAGACAGGGCCCGAACACCGGGGAGCTGTTTTTT
TRBV20-1	-	TRBJ2-7	-	CSVSPYEQYF	TGCAGTGTCTCACCGTACGAGCAGTACTTC
TRBV12-5	-	TRBJ2-3	-	CASGYGDHTDTQYF	TGTGCTAGTGGTTACGGGGACCACACAGATACGCAGTATTTT
TRBV29-1	-	TRBJ2-1	-	CSVGDNSYNEQFF	TGCAGCGTTGGGGACAACTCCTACAATGAGCAGTTCTTC
TRBV18	-	TRBJ1-5	-	CASSPRASGFPQPQHF	TGTGCCAGCTCACCTCGGGCCTCTGGTTTTCCTCAGCCCCAGCATTTT
TRBV7-3	TRBD1	TRBJ1-3	-	CASSYGTGPGNTIYF	TGTGCCAGCAGCTACGGGACAGGGCCTGGAAACACCATATATTTT
TRBV20-1	-	TRBJ1-3	few	CSAGRYAGNTIYF	TGCAGTGCCGGACGATACGCTGGAAACACCATATATTTT
TRBV6-1	-	TRBJ1-1	many	CASREFVGSTEAFF	TGTGCCAGCAGAGAATTCGTGGGGAGCACTGAAGCTTTCTTT
TRBV9	TRBD2	TRBJ2-7	-	CASSVRDYYEQYF	TGTGCCAGCAGCGTCCGGGACTACTACGAGCAGTACTTC
TRBV7-3	-	TRBJ2-1	-	CASSLSGGFEQFF	TGTGCCAGCAGCTTATCTGGGGGATTCGAGCAGTTCTTC
TRBV3-1	-	TRBJ1-6	many	CASSREGLRDSPLHF	TGTGCCAGCAGCCGCGAGGGGCTGAGGGATTCACCCCTCCACTTT
TRBV7-6	TRBD1	TRBJ1-3	-	CASSSTGQGGNTIYF	TGTGCCAGCAGCTCAACGGGACAGGGAGGAAACACCATATATTTT
TRBV6-5	TRBD2	TRBJ2-7	few	CASSLLADSYEQYF	TGTGCCAGCAGCTTACTAGCGGATTCCTACGAGCAGTACTTC
TRBV20-1	TRBD2	TRBJ2-1	few	CSASRLAGSMEQFF	TGCAGTGCTAGCCGACTAGCGGGATCTATGGAGCAGTTCTTC
TRBV6-2/TRBV6-3	-	TRBJ1-1	-	CASSYDRMTEAFF	TGTGCCAGCAGTTACGACAGGATGACTGAAGCTTTCTTT
TRBV29-1	-	TRBJ2-7	many	CSVMGALLYEQYF	TGCAGCGTAATGGGGGCGCTCCTCTACGAGCAGTACTTC
TRBV4-1	-	TRBJ1-2	few	CASSQVNAETGYTF	TGCGCCAGCAGCCAAGTGAACGCGGAAACTGGCTACACCTTC
TRBV6-2/TRBV6-3	-	TRBJ1-1	-	CASRSRVGDTEAFF	TGTGCCAGCAGAAGCAGGGTTGGGGACACTGAAGCTTTCTTT
TRBV12-3/TRBV12-4	TRBD1	TRBJ1-1	-	CASSFGTGTAFF	TGTGCCAGCAGTTTCGGGACAGGGACGGCTTTCTTT
TRBV4-2	-	TRBJ2-7	-	CASSQEQGTYEQYF	TGTGCCAGCAGCCAAGAGCAGGGAACCTACGAGCAGTACTTC